The 24 T cell receptor beta chains given below trace back to one sample, sequenced in a study of blood T cell repertoires in COVID-19. The data were produced by immunoSEQ multiplex PCR, yet TCRdb's version contains in-frame clones alone and is incomplete. Of some 78,000 clones listed, about nine tenths are singletons. The sample consisted of peripheral blood. Every receptor here comes from a woman aged 50 to 60 in a cohort sampled during active COVID-19.

The chain has TRBV4-2 and TRBJ1-1; TRBD1 aligns across 8 bases. Germline-derived CDR1 and CDR2 are LGHNA and YNFKEQ. The trim removed 2 bases at V and 1 base at J, leaving 6 bases unmatched. This CDR3 has 16 amino acids. The CDR3 nucleotides read TGTGCCAGCAGCCAACCCCCAGGGGGCCGGAACACTGAAGCTTTCTTT. Amino acid sequence: CASSQPPGGRNTEAFF.

The rearrangement links TRBV6-1 to TRBJ1-2; D perhaps matches TRBD1 (6 bases). Between the trimmed V and J ends, which lost 3 bases and 8 bases, there was a span of 22 bases. CDR1 and CDR2 (germline): MNHNS, SASEGT. The CDR3 totals 16 residues. The CDR3: CASSDASHRATDGYTF. CDR3 coding DNA: TGTGCCAGCAGTGACGCTTCCCACAGGGCTACAGACGGCTACACCTTC.

This rearrangement joins TRBV29-1 to TRBJ2-1; TRBD1 agrees at 8 bases. The CDR3 has 14 amino acids. Trimming took 6 bases from V and 0 from J; bases not matched to a gene: 4. The V gene's germline CDR1 is SQVTM and CDR2 ANQGSEA. The CDR3 sequence is CSVRDRTSYNEQFF. The CDR3 DNA reads as TGCAGCGTGAGGGACAGGACCTCCTACAATGAGCAGTTCTTC.

The chain recombines TRBV6-2 or TRBV6-3 with TRBJ2-7, with 8 bases that match TRBD1. The junction had 8 bases not matched to a gene; V was cut back by 5 bases and J by 2 bases. Germline CDR1 reads MNHEY; CDR2 reads SVGEGT. The CDR3 is 15 residues long. The CDR3 is CASSRPHRGAYEQYF. CDR3 in DNA: TGTGCCAGCAGTCGACCTCACAGGGGGGCCTACGAGCAGTACTTC.

The chain is built from TRBV7-3 and TRBJ2-1; 9 nucleotides agree with TRBD2. The V and J ends lost 2 bases and 5 bases, in that order; junction bases with no gene match: 1. CDR1 and CDR2 (germline): SGHTA, FQGTGA. The length of the CDR3 is 14 residues. DNA for the CDR3: TGTGCCAGCAGCTTAGCGGGAGGGAACAATGAGCAGTTCTTC. It codes for CASSLAGGNNEQFF.

The chain uses TRBV9 and TRBJ1-1; tentatively, D is TRBD1 (6 bases). V was cut by 0 bases and J by 4 bases, with 16 bases left in between. This CDR3 spans 16 amino acids. CDR1 SGDLS and CDR2 YYNGEE come from the germline V gene. The CDR3 sequence is CASSVEIGGRGTEAFF. The CDR3 bases are TGTGCCAGCAGCGTAGAAATAGGGGGTCGAGGCACTGAAGCTTTCTTT.

This chain uses TRBV14 with TRBJ2-1, with 9 bases matching TRBD2. Trimming removed 0 bases from V and 2 bases from J; junction bases left unmatched: 14. Germline V gene lookup returns CDR1 SGHDN and CDR2 FVKESK. The CDR3 consists of 20 residues. The CDR3: CASSQERGAGGPRTYNEQFF. The CDR3 DNA reads as TGTGCCAGCAGCCAAGAGAGGGGGGCGGGAGGGCCGCGCACCTACAATGAGCAGTTCTTC.

The chain couples TRBV24-1 to TRBJ2-1; the match to TRBD2 covers 10 bases. There are 17 residues in the CDR3. Germline trimming cut 0 bases from V and 4 bases from J; bases unmatched to any gene: 5. CDR1 and CDR2 from the germline V gene are KGHDR and SFDVKD. For the CDR3, the DNA is TGTGCCACCAGTGATTTGCAACGGACTAGCGGATACAATGAGCAGTTCTTC. It yields the protein CATSDLQRTSGYNEQFF.

This clone was observed once. J is TRBJ2-1 and V is TRBV2, with 8 bases that match TRBD1. V lost 5 bases to trimming and J lost 4 bases; unmatched junction nucleotides: 7. The CDR3 runs 15 residues. Germline V lookup: CDR1 SNHLY, CDR2 FYNNEI. In DNA form, the CDR3 reads TGTGCCAGCAGTATTGGACAGGGTACTTACAATGAGCAGTTCTTC. Translating it yields CASSIGQGTYNEQFF.

The chain links TRBV5-1 to TRBJ2-3; TRBD1 matches at 11 bases. Germline V gene sequence: CDR1 SGHRS, CDR2 YFSETQ. The CDR3 sequence is 15 residues long. Unmatched junction bases numbered 4, after V lost 2 bases and J lost 5 bases. The CDR3 spells CASSLSGQGEDTQYF. CDR3 DNA: TGCGCCAGCAGCTTATCGGGACAGGGGGAAGATACGCAGTATTTT.

This chain uses TRBV27 with TRBJ1-1, with TRBD1 matching over 9 bases. This CDR3 spans 15 amino acids. Germline V gene data show CDR1 as MNHEY and CDR2 as SMNVEV (reference sequence). J was trimmed by 1 base and V by 5 bases; bases with no gene match: 5. The CDR3 spells CASSPRTGANTEAFF. The CDR3 DNA reads TGTGCCAGCAGTCCGCGGACAGGGGCGAACACTGAAGCTTTCTTT.

This clone is a singleton in its sample. This chain uses TRBV6-2 or TRBV6-3 with TRBJ2-7, with TRBD2 identical over 8 bases. CDR1 is MNHEY, CDR2 SVGEGT, per germline. The CDR3 runs 15 residues. Trimming at V came to 5 bases and at J to 6 bases, leaving 12 bases not matched to a gene. The chain's CDR3 is CASSPDRSGRSEQYF. CDR3 sequence (DNA): TGTGCCAGCAGTCCCGACCGGAGCGGGAGAAGCGAGCAGTACTTC.

The chain uses TRBV24-1 and TRBJ1-1, with D perhaps matching TRBD1 (6 bases). V shed 5 bases and J shed 3 bases, with 18 bases lying between them. Germline assignment: CDR1 KGHDR and CDR2 SFDVKD. This CDR3 has 16 residues. CDR3 in amino acids: CATSGSAGGWDTEAFF. The DNA of the CDR3 is TGTGCCACCAGTGGTTCGGCGGGGGGCTGGGACACTGAAGCTTTCTTT.

J is TRBJ2-1 and V is TRBV5-1; D might be TRBD1 (6 bases). Trimming removed 0 bases from V and 3 bases from J, with 10 bases in between. CDR1 and CDR2 from the germline V gene are SGHRS and YFSETQ. The CDR3 has 15 residues. The CDR3 is CASSLGDRSYNEQFF. The CDR3 nucleotides are TGCGCCAGCAGCTTGGGTGACAGGAGCTACAATGAGCAGTTCTTC.

The chain joins TRBV5-1 to TRBJ2-6; 8 bases agree with TRBD1. The CDR3 runs 18 residues. Losses at the gene ends were 4 bases for V and 0 bases for J; bases not matched to a gene: 9. Germline CDR1 is SGHRS and CDR2 is YFSETQ. The CDR3 DNA sequence: TGCGCCAGCAGCCCCTGGACAGGGAAGACCTCTGGGGCCAACGTCCTGACTTTC. This sequence encodes CASSPWTGKTSGANVLTF. The full variable domain, its missing parts supplied by reference TRBV5-1 and TRBJ2-6, is KAGVTQTPRYLIKTRGQQVTLSCSPISGHRSVSWYQQTPGQGLQFLFEYFSETQRNKGNFPGRFSGRQFSNSRSEMNVSTLELGDSALYLCASSPWTGKTSGANVLTFGAGSRLTVL.

This clone was counted only a few times. This chain connects TRBV5-4 to TRBJ1-2; D unclear. Germline-derived CDR1 and CDR2 are SGHNT and YYREEE (reference sequence). The CDR3 loop spans 15 amino acids. Trimming shortened V by 0 bases and J by 1 base, and 10 bases separated the two germline ends. This CDR3 is CASSLDPGSNYGYTF. The CDR3 DNA follows: TGTGCCAGCAGCTTGGATCCAGGAAGTAACTATGGCTACACCTTC. The full variable domain, its missing parts supplied by reference TRBV5-4 and TRBJ1-2, is ETGVTQSPTHLIKTRGQQVTLRCSSQSGHNTVSWYQQALGQGPQFIFQYYREEENGRGNFPPRFSGLQFPNYSSELNVNALELDDSALYLCASSLDPGSNYGYTFGSGTRLTVV.

The chain has TRBV28 and TRBJ1-4; D ambiguous. Germline loops: CDR1 MDHEN, CDR2 SYDVKM. The V end was cut by 6 bases, the J end by 4 bases, with 15 bases between. This CDR3 region has 15 residues. The CDR3 loop reads CASREHRDLNEKLFF. The CDR3 DNA follows: TGTGCCAGCAGGGAACACAGAGACCTTAATGAAAAACTGTTTTTT.

The chain has TRBV7-9 and TRBJ2-1; the match to TRBD1 covers 8 bases. The CDR3 sequence is 13 residues long. Looked up from germline, CDR1 is SEHNR and CDR2 is FQNEAQ (reference sequence). After removal of 9 bases from V and 4 bases from J, the junction contained 5 bases not matched to a gene. In nucleotides, the CDR3 is TGTGCCAGTCAGGGGGCGACTTACAATGAGCAGTTCTTC. Amino acids: CASQGATYNEQFF.

The V call is TRBV18, the J call TRBJ1-3, with 7 bases fitting TRBD1. Trimming at V came to 6 bases and at J to 2 bases, leaving 13 bases not matched to a gene. The CDR3 loop spans 17 amino acids. Germline assignment: CDR1 KGHSH and CDR2 LQKENI. The CDR3 reads CASSSDRASGAGNTIYF. In DNA, the CDR3 is TGTGCCAGCTCGTCCGACAGGGCCTCCGGGGCTGGAAACACCATATATTTT.

The rearrangement uses TRBV18 and TRBJ2-3; the match to TRBD2 covers 15 bases. The V and J ends lost 3 bases and 0 bases, in that order; junction bases with no gene match: 4. The CDR3 spans 18 residues. Germline CDR1 reads KGHSH; CDR2 reads LQKENI. As DNA, the CDR3 is TGTGCCAGCTCACCCCGGACTAGCGGGAGGGCTAGCACAGATACGCAGTATTTT. This translates into CASSPRTSGRASTDTQYF. Full variable domain (missing parts from reference TRBV18 and TRBJ2-3): NAGVMQNPRHLVRRRGQEARLRCSPMKGHSHVYWYRQLPEEGLKFMVYLQKENIIDESGMPKERFSAEFPKEGPSILRIQQVVRGDSAAYFCASSPRTSGRASTDTQYFGPGTRLTVL.

This clone is a singleton in its sample. For the CDR3, the DNA is TGCAGCGTGGCTGACAGGGGAAGACCGGGTATACGGAACACTGAAGCTTTCTTT. This encodes CSVADRGRPGIRNTEAFF. The chain carries TRBV29-1 and TRBJ1-1; 8 bases fit TRBD1. The germline V gene has CDR1 SQVTM and CDR2 ANQGSEA. With V trimmed by 6 bases and J by 1 base, 19 bases remained unmatched. The CDR3 runs 18 residues.

In DNA, the CDR3 is TGTGCCAGCAGTTTAATCGGTCTCGGCTACGAGCAGTACTTC. As protein: CASSLIGLGYEQYF. The chain uses TRBV28 and TRBJ2-7, with D uncertain. The ends were cut back, 2 bases at V and 3 bases at J, with 11 bases in the middle. CDR1 MDHEN and CDR2 SYDVKM come from the germline V gene. This CDR3 has 14 amino acids.

This clone has a handful of counts. The V call is TRBV14, the J call TRBJ2-7; weak D call: TRBD2 (7 bases). V was shortened by 11 bases and J by 1 base, with 18 bases between the two germline ends. Germline CDR1 reads SGHDN; CDR2 reads FVKESK. The CDR3 extends over 14 amino acids. The CDR3 nucleotides read TGTGCCTTGAGGGGGGGGGACTCATCCTACGAGCAGTACTTC. Its translation: CALRGGDSSYEQYF.

The J gene is TRBJ2-7, the V gene TRBV28; 14 positions agree with TRBD2. Germline CDR1 reads MDHEN; CDR2 reads SYDVKM. The CDR3 contains 15 residues. The junction had 4 bases not matched to a gene; V was cut back by 5 bases and J by 4 bases. The CDR3 region is CASSTWTSGRYEQYF. The DNA for the CDR3 is TGTGCCAGCAGTACCTGGACTAGCGGGAGGTACGAGCAGTACTTC.